This is a list of T cell receptor beta chains from one sample in a study of shared clonotypes between healthy human individuals. Sequencing was performed with immunoSEQ multiplex PCR; in TCRdb, only in-frame clones are kept and a portion is missing. The table includes approximately 2.4 million clones, more than 90% detected once. Sequenced: naive CD4+ T cells sorted from blood. These receptors all come from a man aged 18 to 29 in good health. The CDR3 runs from the conserved cysteine through the conserved F or W. D genes are given only for firm matches. Size values are once, few and many counts, or a class for expanded clones, and some rows have none.

v_gene: TRBV9; j_gene: TRBJ2-5; d_gene: TRBD1; abundance: -; CDR3nt: TGTGCCAGCAGCGTAGAGGGCAGGGGGCTGAAGGAGACCCAGTACTTC; CDR3aa: CASSVEGRGLKETQYF
v_gene: TRBV30; j_gene: TRBJ2-3; d_gene: -; abundance: -; CDR3nt: TGTGCCTGGAGTCCTACAGGGCAAGATACGCAGTATTTT; CDR3aa: CAWSPTGQDTQYF
v_gene: TRBV7-2; j_gene: TRBJ2-2; d_gene: TRBD2; abundance: -; CDR3nt: TGTGCCAGCAGCTGGGGACTACTACTAGAGAACACCGGGGAGCTGTTTTTT; CDR3aa: CASSWGLLLENTGELFF
v_gene: TRBV7-8; j_gene: TRBJ1-3; d_gene: -; abundance: -; CDR3nt: TGTGCCAGCAGCCCTATGGCCTTGGCCGCTGGAAACACCATATATTTT; CDR3aa: CASSPMALAAGNTIYF
v_gene: TRBV28; j_gene: TRBJ1-1; d_gene: -; abundance: -; CDR3nt: TGTGCCAGCAGTTTATTCCAGGGGCCAGGGGCTTTCTTT; CDR3aa: CASSLFQGPGAFF
v_gene: TRBV5-4; j_gene: TRBJ2-4; d_gene: -; abundance: -; CDR3nt: TGTGCCAGCAGCTCGTCGAGAGGGGGTATAAACATTCAGTACTTC; CDR3aa: CASSSSRGGINIQYF
v_gene: TRBV5-4; j_gene: TRBJ2-2; d_gene: TRBD2; abundance: -; CDR3nt: TGTGCCAGCAGCTTGCCCCTAGCGGGGACCGCGAACACCGGGGAGCTGTTTTTT; CDR3aa: CASSLPLAGTANTGELFF
v_gene: TRBV11-1; j_gene: TRBJ2-1; d_gene: TRBD1; abundance: -; CDR3nt: TGTGCCAGCAGCCATGGACAGGGGAAGGGCGATGAGCAGTTCTTC; CDR3aa: CASSHGQGKGDEQFF
v_gene: TRBV29-1; j_gene: TRBJ2-7; d_gene: -; abundance: -; CDR3nt: TGCAGCGCCGCACGTTTCGACGAGCAGTACTTC; CDR3aa: CSAARFDEQYF
v_gene: TRBV5-1; j_gene: TRBJ1-4; d_gene: -; abundance: once; CDR3nt: TGCGCCAGCAGCTTGGCTCTTGCAACTAATGAAAAACTGTTTTTT; CDR3aa: CASSLALATNEKLFF
v_gene: TRBV7-9; j_gene: TRBJ2-7; d_gene: TRBD2; abundance: -; CDR3nt: TGTGCCAGCAGCCCTTGGACTAGCGGGAACCACGAGCAGTACTTC; CDR3aa: CASSPWTSGNHEQYF
v_gene: TRBV2; j_gene: TRBJ2-3; d_gene: TRBD2; abundance: -; CDR3nt: TGTGCCAGCAGTGATTGGACTAGCGGGAGAGGTAGAACAGATACGCAGTATTTT; CDR3aa: CASSDWTSGRGRTDTQYF
v_gene: TRBV30; j_gene: TRBJ1-4; d_gene: -; abundance: -; CDR3nt: TGTGCCTGGAGTCCTGGGGGGGAAGAAAAACTGTTTTTT; CDR3aa: CAWSPGGEEKLFF
v_gene: TRBV11-2; j_gene: TRBJ1-5; d_gene: -; abundance: -; CDR3nt: TGTGCCAGCAGCTTAGGAGGGGGGCCCCAGCATTTT; CDR3aa: CASSLGGGPQHF
v_gene: TRBV5-4; j_gene: TRBJ1-4; d_gene: TRBD1; abundance: -; CDR3nt: TGTGCCAGCAGCTTGGCAGGGACAGGGGCTCGAGGGAAACTGTTTTTT; CDR3aa: CASSLAGTGARGKLFF
v_gene: TRBV5-1; j_gene: TRBJ2-3; d_gene: TRBD1; abundance: -; CDR3nt: TGCGCCAGCAGCGTCTCCGGGACAGTCGGCACAGATACGCAGTATTTT; CDR3aa: CASSVSGTVGTDTQYF